The T cell receptor beta chain described here comes from a study of blood T cell repertoires in COVID-19. Across the whole study: The study drew acute and convalescent COVID-19 samples from the United States, Italy and Spain. In each case, the material was cDNA or gDNA derived from T cells, B-cell-depleted T cells, or PBMCs.

V shed 6 bases, J shed 4 bases, and the junction held 5 bases outside the gene matches. Looked up from germline, CDR1 is LNHDA and CDR2 is SQIVND (reference sequence). The CDR3 is made up of 13 amino acids. In the original workflow: Quantification of nucleated cells was approximated via reference gene primer amplification. Method: immunoSEQ multiplex PCR; TCRdb's copy keeps in-frame clones and lacks some. V, J and clone size are taken as reported in that table, and D and trimming were inferred from the DNA itself. The table lists about 160,000 clones, 92% of them singletons. This clone came up a few times. Other nucleotide sequences in the sample specify the same CDR3.

The origin of this receptor is a man aged 25-45 years with COVID-19, enrolled during active disease. The rearrangement uses TRBV19 and TRBJ2-7, with TRBD1 identical over 8 bases. The sample comprised peripheral blood. The CDR3 sequence is CASSRQGSYEQYF. CDR3 DNA sequence: TGTGCCAGTAGCCGACAGGGGTCATACGAGCAGTACTTC.